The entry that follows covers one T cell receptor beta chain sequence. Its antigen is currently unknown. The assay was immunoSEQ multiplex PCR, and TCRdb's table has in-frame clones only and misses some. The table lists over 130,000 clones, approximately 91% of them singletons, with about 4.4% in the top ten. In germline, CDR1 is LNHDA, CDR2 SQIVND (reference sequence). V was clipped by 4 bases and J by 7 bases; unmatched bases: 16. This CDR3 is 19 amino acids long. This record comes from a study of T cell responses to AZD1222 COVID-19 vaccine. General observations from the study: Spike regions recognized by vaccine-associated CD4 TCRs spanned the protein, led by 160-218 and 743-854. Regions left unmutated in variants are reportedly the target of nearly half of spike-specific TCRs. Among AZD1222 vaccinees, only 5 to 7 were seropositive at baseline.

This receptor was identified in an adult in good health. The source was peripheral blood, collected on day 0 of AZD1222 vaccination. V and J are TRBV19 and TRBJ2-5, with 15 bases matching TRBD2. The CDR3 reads CASSRSGLAGGTGEGTQYF. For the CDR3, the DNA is TGTGCCAGTAGTAGATCGGGACTAGCGGGGGGAACGGGAGAAGGGACCCAGTACTTC.